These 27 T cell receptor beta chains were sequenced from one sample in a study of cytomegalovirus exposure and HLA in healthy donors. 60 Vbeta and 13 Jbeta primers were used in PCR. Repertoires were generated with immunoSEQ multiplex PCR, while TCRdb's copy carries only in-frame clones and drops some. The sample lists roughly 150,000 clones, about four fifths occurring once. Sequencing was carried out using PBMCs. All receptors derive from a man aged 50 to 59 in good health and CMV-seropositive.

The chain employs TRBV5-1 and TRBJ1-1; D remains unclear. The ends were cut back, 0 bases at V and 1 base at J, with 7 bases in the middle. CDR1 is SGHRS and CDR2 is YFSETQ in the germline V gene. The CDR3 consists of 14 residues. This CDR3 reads CASSLGSGNTEAFF. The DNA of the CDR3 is TGCGCCAGCAGCTTGGGGTCCGGGAACACTGAAGCTTTCTTT.

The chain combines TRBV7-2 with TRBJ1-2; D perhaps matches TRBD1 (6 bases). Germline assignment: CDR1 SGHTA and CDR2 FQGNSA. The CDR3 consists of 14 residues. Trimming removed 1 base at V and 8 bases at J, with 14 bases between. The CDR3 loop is CASSLDRTADGYTF. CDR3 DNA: TGTGCCAGCAGCTTAGACCGGACAGCAGACGGCTACACCTTC. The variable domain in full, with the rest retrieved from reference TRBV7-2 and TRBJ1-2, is GAGVSQSPSNKVTEKGKDVELRCDPISGHTALYWYRQSLGQGLEFLIYFQGNSAPDKSGLPSDRFSAERTGGSVSTLTIQRTQQEDSAVYLCASSLDRTADGYTFGSGTRLTVV.

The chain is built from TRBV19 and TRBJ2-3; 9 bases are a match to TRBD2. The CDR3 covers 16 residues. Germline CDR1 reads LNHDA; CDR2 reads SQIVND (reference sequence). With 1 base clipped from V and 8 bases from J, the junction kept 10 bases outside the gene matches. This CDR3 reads CASSIVLAGALGTQYF. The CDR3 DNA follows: TGTGCCAGTAGTATAGTACTAGCGGGCGCACTTGGTACGCAGTATTTT.

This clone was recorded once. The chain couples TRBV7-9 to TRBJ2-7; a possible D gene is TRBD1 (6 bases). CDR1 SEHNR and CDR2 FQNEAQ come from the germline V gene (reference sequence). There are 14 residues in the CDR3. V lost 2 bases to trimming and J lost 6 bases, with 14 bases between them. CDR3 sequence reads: CASSLNRQVPEQYF. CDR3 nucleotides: TGTGCCAGCAGCTTAAATAGACAGGTCCCCGAGCAGTACTTC.

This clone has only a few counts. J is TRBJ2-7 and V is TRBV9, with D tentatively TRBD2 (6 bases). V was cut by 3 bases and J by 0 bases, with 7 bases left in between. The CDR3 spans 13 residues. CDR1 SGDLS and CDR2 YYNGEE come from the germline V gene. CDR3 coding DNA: TGTGCCAGCAGCGACGGGAGCTCCTACGAGCAGTACTTC. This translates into CASSDGSSYEQYF. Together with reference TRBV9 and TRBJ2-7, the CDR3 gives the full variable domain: DSGVTQTPKHLITATGQRVTLRCSPRSGDLSVYWYQQSLDQGLQFLIQYYNGEERAKGNILERFSAQQFPDLHSELNLSSLELGDSALYFCASSDGSSYEQYFGPGTRLTVT.

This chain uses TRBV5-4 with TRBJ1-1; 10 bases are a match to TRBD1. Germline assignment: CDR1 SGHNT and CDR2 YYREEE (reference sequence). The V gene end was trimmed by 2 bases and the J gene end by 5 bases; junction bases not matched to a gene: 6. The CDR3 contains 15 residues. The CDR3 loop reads CASSFGTGVGTEAFF. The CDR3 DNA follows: TGTGCCAGCAGCTTTGGGACAGGGGTTGGGACTGAAGCTTTCTTT.

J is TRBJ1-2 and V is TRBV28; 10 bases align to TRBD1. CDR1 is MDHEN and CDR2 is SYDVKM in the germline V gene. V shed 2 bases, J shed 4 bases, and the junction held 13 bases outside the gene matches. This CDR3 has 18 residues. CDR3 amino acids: CASSLAGTGARITYGYTF. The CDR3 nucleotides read TGTGCCAGCAGTTTAGCCGGGACAGGGGCCCGAATAACCTATGGCTACACCTTC.

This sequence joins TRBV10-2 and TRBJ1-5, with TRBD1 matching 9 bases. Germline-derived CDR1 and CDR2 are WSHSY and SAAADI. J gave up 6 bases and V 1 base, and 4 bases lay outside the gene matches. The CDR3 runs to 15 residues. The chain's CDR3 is CASSEWETGGQPQHF. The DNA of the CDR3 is TGCGCCAGCAGTGAGTGGGAGACAGGGGGTCAGCCCCAGCATTTT.

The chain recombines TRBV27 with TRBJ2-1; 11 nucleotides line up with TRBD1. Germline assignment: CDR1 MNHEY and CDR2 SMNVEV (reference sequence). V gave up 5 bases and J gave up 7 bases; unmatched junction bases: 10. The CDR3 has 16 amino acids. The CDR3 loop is CASSLPIGTGGNEQFF. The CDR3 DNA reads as TGTGCCAGCAGTCTCCCAATTGGGACAGGGGGTAATGAGCAGTTCTTC.

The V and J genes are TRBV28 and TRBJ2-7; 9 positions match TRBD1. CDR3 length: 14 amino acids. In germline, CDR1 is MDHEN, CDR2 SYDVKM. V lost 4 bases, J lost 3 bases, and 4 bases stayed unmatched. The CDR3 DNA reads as TGTGCCAGCAGTTCCGGGACAGGGATCTACGAGCAGTACTTC. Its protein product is CASSSGTGIYEQYF.

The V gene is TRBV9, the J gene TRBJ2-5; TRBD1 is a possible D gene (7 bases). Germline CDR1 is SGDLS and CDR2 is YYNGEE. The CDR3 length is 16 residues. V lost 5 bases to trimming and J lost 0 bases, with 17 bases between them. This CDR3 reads CASSRRGRGDQETQYF. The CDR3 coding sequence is TGTGCCAGCAGTCGGAGGGGGCGCGGGGACCAAGAGACCCAGTACTTC. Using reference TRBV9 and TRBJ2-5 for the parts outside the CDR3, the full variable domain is DSGVTQTPKHLITATGQRVTLRCSPRSGDLSVYWYQQSLDQGLQFLIQYYNGEERAKGNILERFSAQQFPDLHSELNLSSLELGDSALYFCASSRRGRGDQETQYFGPGTRLLVL.

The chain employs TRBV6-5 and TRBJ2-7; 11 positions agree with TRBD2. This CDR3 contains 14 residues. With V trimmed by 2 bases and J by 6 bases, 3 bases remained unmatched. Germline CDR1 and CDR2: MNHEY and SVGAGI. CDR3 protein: CASSYGLAGGEQYF. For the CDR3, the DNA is TGTGCCAGCAGTTACGGTCTAGCGGGAGGCGAGCAGTACTTC.

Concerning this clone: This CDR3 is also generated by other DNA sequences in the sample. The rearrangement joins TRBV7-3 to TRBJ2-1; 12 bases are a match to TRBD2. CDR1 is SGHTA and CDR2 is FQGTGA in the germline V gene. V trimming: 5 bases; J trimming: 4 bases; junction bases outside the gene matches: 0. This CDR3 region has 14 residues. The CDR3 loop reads CASSLAGGYNEQFF. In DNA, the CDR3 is TGTGCCAGCAGCCTAGCGGGAGGGTACAATGAGCAGTTCTTC.

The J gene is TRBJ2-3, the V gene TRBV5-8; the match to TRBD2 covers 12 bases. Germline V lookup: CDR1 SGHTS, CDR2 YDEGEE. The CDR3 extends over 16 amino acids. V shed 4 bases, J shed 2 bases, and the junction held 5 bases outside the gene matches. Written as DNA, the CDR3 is TGTGCCAGCAGCCAAGGACTAGCGGGGATCACAGATACGCAGTATTTT. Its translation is CASSQGLAGITDTQYF.

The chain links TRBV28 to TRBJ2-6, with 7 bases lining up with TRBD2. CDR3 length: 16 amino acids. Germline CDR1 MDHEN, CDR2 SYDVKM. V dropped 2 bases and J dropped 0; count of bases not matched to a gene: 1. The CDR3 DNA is TGTGCCAGCAGTTTAGCGGGAGACTCTGGGGCCAACGTCCTGACTTTC. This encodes CASSLAGDSGANVLTF.

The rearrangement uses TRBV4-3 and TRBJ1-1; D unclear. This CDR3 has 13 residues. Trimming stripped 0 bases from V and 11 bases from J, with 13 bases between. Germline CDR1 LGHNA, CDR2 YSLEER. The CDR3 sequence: CASSQDPRGTAFF. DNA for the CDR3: TGCGCCAGCAGCCAAGATCCCCGGGGTACGGCTTTCTTT.

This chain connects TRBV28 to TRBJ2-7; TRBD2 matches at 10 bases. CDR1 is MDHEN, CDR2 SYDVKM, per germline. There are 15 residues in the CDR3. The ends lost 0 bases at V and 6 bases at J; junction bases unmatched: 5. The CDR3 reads CASSLWSGGALEQYF. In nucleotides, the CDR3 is TGTGCCAGCAGTTTATGGAGCGGGGGGGCCCTCGAGCAGTACTTC. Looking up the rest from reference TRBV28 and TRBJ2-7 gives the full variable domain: DVKVTQSSRYLVKRTGEKVFLECVQDMDHENMFWYRQDPGLGLRLIYFSYDVKMKEKGDIPEGYSVSREKKERFSLILESASTNQTSMYLCASSLWSGGALEQYFGPGTRLTVT.

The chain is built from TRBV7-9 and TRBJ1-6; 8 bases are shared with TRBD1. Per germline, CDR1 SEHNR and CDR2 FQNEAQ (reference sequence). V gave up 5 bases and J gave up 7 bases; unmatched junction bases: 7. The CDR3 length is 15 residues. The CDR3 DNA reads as TGTGCCAGCAGCGTTAAGACAGGGGTGAATTCACCCCTCCACTTT. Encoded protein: CASSVKTGVNSPLHF.

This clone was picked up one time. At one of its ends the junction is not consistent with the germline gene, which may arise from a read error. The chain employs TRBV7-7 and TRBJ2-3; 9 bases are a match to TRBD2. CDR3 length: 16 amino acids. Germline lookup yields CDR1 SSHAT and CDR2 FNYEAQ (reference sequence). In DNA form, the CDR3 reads TGTGCTAGCAGCTTAGGGGGAACTAGCGGGACAGATACGCAGTATTTT. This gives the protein CASSLGGTSGTDTQYF.

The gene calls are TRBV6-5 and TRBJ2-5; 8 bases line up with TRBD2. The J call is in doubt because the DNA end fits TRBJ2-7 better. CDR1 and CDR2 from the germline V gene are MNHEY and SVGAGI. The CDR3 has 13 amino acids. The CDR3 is CASRLLAGLEQYF. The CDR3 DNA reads TGTGCCAGCCGACTATTAGCGGGGCTCGAGCAGTACTTC.

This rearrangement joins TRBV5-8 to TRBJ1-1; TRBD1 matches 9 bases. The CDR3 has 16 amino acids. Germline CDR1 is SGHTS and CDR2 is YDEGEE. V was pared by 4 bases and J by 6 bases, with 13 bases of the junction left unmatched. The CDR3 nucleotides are TGTGCCAGCAGCCACCGGGACAGGGCCCCGTTTGCTGAAGCTTTCTTT. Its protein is CASSHRDRAPFAEAFF.

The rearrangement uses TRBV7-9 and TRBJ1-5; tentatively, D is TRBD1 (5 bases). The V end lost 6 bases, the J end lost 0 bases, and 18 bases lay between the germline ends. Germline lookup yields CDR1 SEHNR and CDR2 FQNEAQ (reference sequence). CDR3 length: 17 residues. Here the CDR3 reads CASSPGGGPYSNQPQHF. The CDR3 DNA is TGTGCCAGCAGTCCCGGGGGGGGTCCCTATAGCAATCAGCCCCAGCATTTT.

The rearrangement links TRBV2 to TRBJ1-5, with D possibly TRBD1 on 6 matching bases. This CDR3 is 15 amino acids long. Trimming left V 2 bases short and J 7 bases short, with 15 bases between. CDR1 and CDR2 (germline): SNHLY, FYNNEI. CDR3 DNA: TGTGCCAGCAGTGAACAGGGGAGCGGTAGACAGCCCCAGCATTTT. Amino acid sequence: CASSEQGSGRQPQHF. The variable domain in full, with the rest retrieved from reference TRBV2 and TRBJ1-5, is EPEVTQTPSHQVTQMGQEVILRCVPISNHLYFYWYRQILGQKVEFLVSFYNNEISEKSEIFDDQFSVERPDGSNFTLKIRSTKLEDSAMYFCASSEQGSGRQPQHFGDGTRLSIL.

CDR3 protein: CASSVASGKNTGELFF. In nucleotides, the CDR3 is TGTGCCAGCAGCGTAGCCAGCGGGAAGAACACCGGGGAGCTGTTTTTT. The chain links TRBV9 to TRBJ2-2; 7 bases are shared with TRBD2. V was pared by 0 bases and J by 1 base, with 3 bases of the junction left unmatched. The CDR3 spans 16 residues. Germline loops: CDR1 SGDLS, CDR2 YYNGEE.

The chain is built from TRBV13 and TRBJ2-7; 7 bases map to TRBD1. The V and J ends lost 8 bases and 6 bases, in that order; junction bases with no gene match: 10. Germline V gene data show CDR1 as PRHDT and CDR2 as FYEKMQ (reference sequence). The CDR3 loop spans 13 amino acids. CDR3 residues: CASENRGRSEQYF. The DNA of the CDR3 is TGTGCCAGCGAAAACAGGGGTAGATCCGAGCAGTACTTC.

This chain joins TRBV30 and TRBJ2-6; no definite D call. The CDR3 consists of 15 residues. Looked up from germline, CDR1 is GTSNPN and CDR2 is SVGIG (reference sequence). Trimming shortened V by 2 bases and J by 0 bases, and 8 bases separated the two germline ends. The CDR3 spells CAWSRSFSGANVLTF. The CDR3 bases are TGTGCCTGGAGTCGGTCGTTCTCTGGGGCCAACGTCCTGACTTTC.

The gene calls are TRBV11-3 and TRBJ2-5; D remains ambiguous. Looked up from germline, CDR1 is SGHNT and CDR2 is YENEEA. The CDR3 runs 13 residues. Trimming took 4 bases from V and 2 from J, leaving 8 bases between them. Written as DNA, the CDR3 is TGTGCCAGCAGCTCTGACTTACAAGAGACCCAGTACTTC. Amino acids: CASSSDLQETQYF.